Below are 16 T cell receptor beta chains sequenced from a single sample in a study of OX40 agonist ivuxolimab in advanced cancers. TCRdb's table, derived via immunoSEQ multiplex PCR, lists solely in-frame clones and lacks some. The sample has around 44,000 clones, roughly 86% seen once. Sequencing was performed on CD4+ or CD8+ T cells sorted from blood, taken in a trial of the OX40 agonist ivuxolimab. The source of these receptors is an adult with an advanced solid tumor such as melanoma, head and neck, liver or kidney cancer.

V gene TRBV25-1 combines with J gene TRBJ1-4, with a weak D call TRBD1 (5 bases). V was shortened by 4 bases and J by 14 bases, with 17 bases between the two germline ends. Germline CDR1 is MGHDK and CDR2 is SYGVNS. This CDR3 is built from 13 residues. The CDR3 loop reads CASSGQPTDPLFF. The DNA of the CDR3 is TGTGCCAGCAGTGGCCAACCGACAGATCCCCTGTTTTTT. Filled out from reference TRBV25-1 and TRBJ1-4, the complete variable domain reads EADIYQTPRYLVIGTGKKITLECSQTMGHDKMYWYQQDPGMELHLIHYSYGVNSTEKGDLSSESTVSRIRTEHFPLTLESARPSHTSQYLCASSGQPTDPLFFGSGTQLSVL.

The CDR3 DNA reads as TGTGCCAGCAGCCTACTTCCGGGACTAGTGGGGGGGCCGACGAATACGCAGTATTTT. It codes for CASSLLPGLVGGPTNTQYF. This sequence joins TRBV7-2 and TRBJ2-3; 8 nucleotides match TRBD2. CDR3 length: 19 amino acids. Germline values: CDR1 SGHTA, CDR2 FQGNSA. After removal of 5 bases from V and 7 bases from J, the junction contained 23 bases not matched to a gene.

The chain employs TRBV27 and TRBJ2-3, with D unresolved. The germline CDR1 and CDR2 sequences are MNHEY and SMNVEV (reference sequence). The ends were cut back, 3 bases at V and 2 bases at J, with 6 bases in the middle. The CDR3 has 13 amino acids. The CDR3 coding sequence is TGTGCCAGCAGTTTTCTGTCCACAGATACGCAGTATTTT. Translating it yields CASSFLSTDTQYF.

This clone appeared a single time. V is TRBV6-6 and J is TRBJ1-2; the D gene is possibly TRBD1 (6 bases). This CDR3 comprises 14 residues. The V gene lost 7 bases and the J gene lost 7 bases, with 19 bases spanning the gap. CDR1 MNHNY and CDR2 SVGAGI come from the germline V gene (reference sequence). The chain's CDR3 is CASNPGTTGGGYTF. DNA of the CDR3: TGTGCCAGCAACCCCGGGACAACGGGGGGTGGCTACACCTTC.

V is TRBV2 and J is TRBJ1-4; maybe TRBD1 (5 bases). The length of the CDR3 is 12 residues. The V end lost 6 bases, the J end lost 8 bases, and 10 bases lay between the germline ends. Germline V lookup: CDR1 SNHLY, CDR2 FYNNEI. In DNA form, the CDR3 reads TGTGCCAGCAGGCAGGGATCGGAAAAACTGTTTTTT. It codes for CASRQGSEKLFF.

This clone showed up just a few times. The chain uses TRBV2 and TRBJ1-5, with D uncertain. Germline V lookup: CDR1 SNHLY, CDR2 FYNNEI. The CDR3 contains 16 residues. V was trimmed by 5 bases and J by 1 base, leaving 15 bases between them. CDR3 amino acids: CASSRRPLGSNQPQHF. The DNA for the CDR3 is TGTGCCAGCAGTAGACGTCCCTTGGGGAGCAATCAGCCCCAGCATTTT.

V and J are TRBV7-9 and TRBJ1-2, with D perhaps TRBD1 (6 bases). CDR1 SEHNR and CDR2 FQNEAQ come from the germline V gene (reference sequence). V lost 2 bases and J 4 bases, leaving 11 bases between the germline ends. The CDR3 extends over 14 amino acids. The CDR3 DNA follows: TGTGCCAGCAGCTTAAGGGGGGCTCTCTATGGCTACACCTTC. Protein: CASSLRGALYGYTF.

This sequence joins TRBV7-2 and TRBJ1-2; TRBD1 matches at 7 bases. Germline V gene data show CDR1 as SGHTA and CDR2 as FQGNSA. Germline trimming cut 5 bases from V and 4 bases from J; bases unmatched to any gene: 4. This CDR3 has 13 amino acids. The CDR3 nucleotides read TGTGCCAGCAGCGACAGGGCTCTCTATGGCTACACCTTC. As protein: CASSDRALYGYTF.

The V and J genes are TRBV5-3 and TRBJ1-6, with D unresolved. TRBV5-3 is marked as an open reading frame, function uncertain. The CDR3 covers 14 residues. V was trimmed by 0 bases and J by 7 bases, leaving 8 bases between them. Written as DNA, the CDR3 is TGTGCCAGAAGCTTGGCGGACCGGAATTCACCCCTCCACTTT. Its protein is CARSLADRNSPLHF.

This clone was seen just once. The chain has TRBV5-1 and TRBJ2-1, with 8 bases matching TRBD1. The V and J ends lost 1 base and 2 bases, in that order; junction bases with no gene match: 2. The CDR3 is made up of 15 amino acids. In germline, CDR1 is SGHRS, CDR2 YFSETQ. The CDR3 region has the DNA TGCGCCAGCAGCTTGCGGACAGGGACCTACAATGAGCAGTTCTTC. Translating it yields CASSLRTGTYNEQFF.

This clone has only a few counts. The chain employs TRBV11-2 and TRBJ2-7, with D perhaps TRBD1 (5 bases). Between the trimmed V and J ends, which lost 5 bases and 7 bases, there was a span of 15 bases. The CDR3 is made up of 13 amino acids. Germline V lookup: CDR1 SGHAT, CDR2 FQNNGV. In DNA, the CDR3 is TGTGCCAGCAGCCCAGGCAGGGTTGGAGAGCAGTACTTC. This encodes CASSPGRVGEQYF.

This chain links TRBV11-2 with TRBJ2-2; TRBD1 is a possible D gene (6 bases). Trimming took off 3 bases at V and 2 bases at J, with 19 bases between the two ends. Per germline, CDR1 SGHAT and CDR2 FQNNGV. This CDR3 is built from 18 residues. CDR3 sequence (DNA): TGTGCCAGCAGCTTGTACCTCACAGGGTTGCAAAACACCGGGGAGCTGTTTTTT. Translated, it gives CASSLYLTGLQNTGELFF. The full variable domain, its missing parts supplied by reference TRBV11-2 and TRBJ2-2, is EAGVAQSPRYKIIEKRQSVAFWCNPISGHATLYWYQQILGQGPKLLIQFQNNGVVDDSQLPKDRFSAERLKGVDSTLKIQPAKLEDSAVYLCASSLYLTGLQNTGELFFGEGSRLTVL.

The chain is built from TRBV25-1 and TRBJ1-3; D gene unclear. V lost 4 bases, J lost 0 bases, and 13 bases lay in between. The CDR3 sequence is 16 residues long. Germline lookup yields CDR1 MGHDK and CDR2 SYGVNS. The CDR3 loop is CASSVPGRSSGNTIYF. CDR3 sequence (DNA): TGTGCCAGCAGTGTCCCAGGAAGGAGCTCTGGAAACACCATATATTTT.

The gene calls are TRBV7-6 and TRBJ1-1; a possible D gene is TRBD1 (5 bases). The CDR3 extends over 14 amino acids. The V end was cut by 1 base, the J end by 1 base, with 7 bases between. In germline, CDR1 is SGHVS, CDR2 FNYEAQ. CDR3 nucleotides: TGTGCCAGCAGCTTAGGGGGCAGGAACACTGAAGCTTTCTTT. It yields the protein CASSLGGRNTEAFF.

The gene calls are TRBV28 and TRBJ2-5, with D maybe TRBD2 (5 bases). There are 14 residues in the CDR3. Germline V CDR1 and CDR2: MDHEN, SYDVKM. V lost 7 bases to trimming and J lost 5 bases, with 17 bases between them. DNA of the CDR3: TGTGCCAGCAATTGGGTCGGGGATGAGGAGACCCAGTACTTC. Its translation is CASNWVGDEETQYF.

This chain links TRBV7-8 with TRBJ2-7; perhaps TRBD2 as D (6 bases). This CDR3 contains 15 residues. V shed 4 bases and J shed 4 bases, with 17 bases lying between them. The germline CDR1 and CDR2 sequences are SGHVS and FQNEAQ. The CDR3 sequence: CASSSPLRTNYEQYF. The CDR3 DNA reads TGTGCCAGCAGCTCCCCGCTCAGGACTAATTACGAGCAGTACTTC.